A selection of T cell receptor beta chains follows, all from one sample in a study of cytomegalovirus exposure and HLA in healthy donors. Here immunoSEQ multiplex PCR was the method, and the copy in TCRdb shows in-frame clones only, minus some. The sample contains 200,000 or so clones, roughly 80% of which appear only once. Sequences were obtained from PBMCs. These receptor sequences come from a man aged 30-40 years in good health and CMV-seronegative. The CDR3 runs from the conserved cysteine through the conserved F or W. A D gene is named only where the DNA matches it firmly. Clone size is stated in some rows and not others, as once, few, many or a class when expanded.

length: 15; size: -; V: TRBV19; J: TRBJ1-2; D: -; DNA: TGTGCCAGTACCCCAACGGAGGGACGCTTTCTTGGCTACACCTTC; CDR3: CASTPTEGRFLGYTF
length: 15; size: once; V: TRBV10-2; J: TRBJ2-2; D: TRBD2; DNA: TGCGCCAGTTCCACTAGCGGGGGTTCGGCCGGGGAGCTGTTTTTT; CDR3: CASSTSGGSAGELFF
length: 14; size: once; V: TRBV5-1; J: TRBJ1-4; D: TRBD1; DNA: TGCGCCAGCAGCTTCCAGGGGGTTCATGAAAAACTGTTTTTT; CDR3: CASSFQGVHEKLFF
length: 15; size: -; V: TRBV5-3; J: TRBJ2-2; D: TRBD2; DNA: TGTGCCAGAAGCTTGTCTAGCGGGGAAGGCGGGGAGCTGTTTTTT; CDR3: CARSLSSGEGGELFF
length: 17; size: -; V: TRBV18; J: TRBJ2-1; D: TRBD2; DNA: TGTGCCAGCTCACCACCGGGGAGACTAGCGGGGGTCGATGAGCAGTTCTTC; CDR3: CASSPPGRLAGVDEQFF
length: 16; size: -; V: TRBV19; J: TRBJ2-2; D: -; DNA: TGTGCCAGTGCGATCTCCGGGGGGCGAGGACCCGGGGAGCTGTTTTTT; CDR3: CASAISGGRGPGELFF
length: 16; size: -; V: TRBV19; J: TRBJ1-2; D: -; DNA: TGTGCCAGTAGTCCTCTCCCGCCCGGGAGGAGCTATGGCTACACCTTC; CDR3: CASSPLPPGRSYGYTF
length: 14; size: -; V: TRBV19; J: TRBJ1-4; D: -; DNA: TGTGCCAGTAGTACCCCGGGTAGGAATGAAAAACTGTTTTTT; CDR3: CASSTPGRNEKLFF
length: 15; size: -; V: TRBV28; J: TRBJ2-5; D: TRBD1; DNA: TGTGCCAGCAGTTTATCTCTGACAGGGGCCGAGACCCAGTACTTC; CDR3: CASSLSLTGAETQYF
length: 15; size: -; V: TRBV28; J: TRBJ2-1; D: -; DNA: TGTGCCAGCAGTTTACGGGCAGGGGTCAACAATGAGCAGTTCTTC; CDR3: CASSLRAGVNNEQFF
length: 15; size: -; V: TRBV5-8; J: TRBJ1-1; D: -; DNA: TGTGCCAGCAGCTTACTAAAAACCTTGAACACTGAAGCTTTCTTT; CDR3: CASSLLKTLNTEAFF
length: 15; size: -; V: TRBV4-1; J: TRBJ1-4; D: -; DNA: TGCGCCAGCAGCCAAGACGAGGGGGGGAATGAAAAACTGTTTTTT; CDR3: CASSQDEGGNEKLFF
length: 16; size: few; V: TRBV6-1; J: TRBJ1-4; D: -; DNA: TGTGCCAGCAGTGTAAGACCAGGGGCTACTAATGAAAAACTGTTTTTT; CDR3: CASSVRPGATNEKLFF
length: 16; size: -; V: TRBV28; J: TRBJ1-5; D: -; DNA: TGTGCCAGCAGTTTACGCCAGGGGCGGGGGAATCAGCCCCAGCATTTT; CDR3: CASSLRQGRGNQPQHF
length: 14; size: -; V: TRBV6-5; J: TRBJ2-7; D: TRBD1; DNA: TGTGCCAGCAGCCGCGGGACAGGGGGCGCGGGGCAGTACTTC; CDR3: CASSRGTGGAGQYF
length: 14; size: -; V: TRBV27; J: TRBJ1-1; D: -; DNA: TGTGCCAGCAGTTTCCTCCCGGGATTTTCTGAAGCTTTCTTT; CDR3: CASSFLPGFSEAFF
length: 15; size: -; V: TRBV9; J: TRBJ2-1; D: TRBD2; DNA: TGTGCCAGCAGCGTAGTAGCCGGGGGGATCAATGAGCAGTTCTTC; CDR3: CASSVVAGGINEQFF
length: 16; size: -; V: TRBV7-8; J: TRBJ1-5; D: -; DNA: TGTGCCAGCAGCCATGGGTCGGGGGATAGCAATCAGCCCCAGCATTTT; CDR3: CASSHGSGDSNQPQHF
length: 16; size: -; V: TRBV2; J: TRBJ2-3; D: TRBD2; DNA: TGTGCCAGCAGGATGGGACTAGCGGGGGGGAGGGATACGCAGTATTTT; CDR3: CASRMGLAGGRDTQYF
length: 16; size: few; V: TRBV5-1; J: TRBJ2-1; D: TRBD2; DNA: TGCGCCAGCACCCCACGCGGGGGGGTGAGCTACAATGAGCAGTTCTTC; CDR3: CASTPRGGVSYNEQFF
length: 14; size: -; V: TRBV5-1; J: TRBJ1-3; D: TRBD1; DNA: TGCGCCAGCAGCCTGACAGGGTATGGAAACACCATATATTTT; CDR3: CASSLTGYGNTIYF
length: 15; size: -; V: TRBV7-2; J: TRBJ2-5; D: -; DNA: TGTGCCAGCAGCCCAGCGAAGCCAGCCGGCAAGACCCAGTACTTC; CDR3: CASSPAKPAGKTQYF
length: 17; size: once; V: TRBV7-9; J: TRBJ1-3; D: TRBD1; DNA: TGTGCCAGCAGCTTAGGCCTATGGGACAGGGCTGGAAACACCATATATTTT; CDR3: CASSLGLWDRAGNTIYF
length: 12; size: -; V: TRBV28; J: TRBJ2-5; D: -; DNA: TGTGCCAGCACCCCGGGGAATGAGACCCAGTACTTC; CDR3: CASTPGNETQYF
length: 14; size: few; V: TRBV7-9; J: TRBJ1-4; D: -; DNA: TGTGCCAGCAGTCCTGATATCGGGCAGGGAGGACTGTTTTTT; CDR3: CASSPDIGQGGLFF
length: 15; size: -; V: TRBV5-6; J: TRBJ1-1; D: -; DNA: TGTGCCAGCAGCGGGGAGGGTGGGTCAGGCACTGAAGCTTTCTTT; CDR3: CASSGEGGSGTEAFF
length: 15; size: -; V: TRBV5-1; J: TRBJ2-7; D: TRBD2; DNA: TGCGCCAGCAGGGCTACGGGGGGGTTTTCCTACGAGCAGTACTTC; CDR3: CASRATGGFSYEQYF
length: 18; size: few; V: TRBV11-1; J: TRBJ2-1; D: -; DNA: TGTGCCAGCAGCTCCAGGAGGGGTTCGGGGGTCTCCTACAATGAGCAGTTCTTC; CDR3: CASSSRRGSGVSYNEQFF
length: 14; size: -; V: TRBV7-9; J: TRBJ2-1; D: TRBD1; DNA: TGTGCCAGCAGCTTTACACAGGGGGCGAATGAGCAGTTCTTC; CDR3: CASSFTQGANEQFF
length: 15; size: -; V: TRBV5-4; J: TRBJ1-1; D: TRBD1; DNA: TGTGCCAGCAGCTTCTCAGGGGGCCTTTACACTGAAGCTTTCTTT; CDR3: CASSFSGGLYTEAFF
length: 13; size: -; V: TRBV18; J: TRBJ1-1; D: -; DNA: TGTGCCAGCTCACCAGAGACATCCCCTGAAGCTTTCTTT; CDR3: CASSPETSPEAFF
length: 14; size: -; V: TRBV7-2; J: TRBJ2-2; D: TRBD1; DNA: TGTGCCAGCAGCCCGAGGGGGCACACCGGGGAGCTGTTTTTT; CDR3: CASSPRGHTGELFF
length: 13; size: -; V: TRBV9; J: TRBJ2-3; D: -; DNA: TGTGCCAGCAGCGCGGTCAGGGCAGATACGCAGTATTTT; CDR3: CASSAVRADTQYF
length: 15; size: -; V: TRBV6-6; J: TRBJ2-1; D: TRBD2; DNA: TGTGCCAGCAAAGGGACCGGGACTAGTCTCAATGAGCAGTTCTTC; CDR3: CASKGTGTSLNEQFF
length: 16; size: once; V: TRBV5-8; J: TRBJ2-2; D: TRBD1; DNA: TGTGCCAGCAGCTTGGCCCCGACAGGGGGCAACGGGGAGCTGTTTTTT; CDR3: CASSLAPTGGNGELFF